The table lists the clone carrying this T cell receptor (beta chain) with a few counts. Its cognate antigen is unknown. CDR1 LGHNA and CDR2 YNFKEQ come from the germline V gene. V was pared by 5 bases and J by 7 bases, with 10 bases of the junction left unmatched. The CDR3 consists of 15 residues. Of the isolated RNA, all was reverse transcribed, and so the sequenced material was expressed TCRB transcripts. Assay used: immunoSEQ multiplex PCR; TCRdb lists only in-frame clones, some missing. The sample contains 300,000 to 350,000 clones, 6.5% to 10% of which appear only once. Purities over 98% were achieved in all sorted populations. This entry is derived from a study of beta chain features in type 1 diabetes. Study outcomes and limitations: There was no resolution here of whether HLA type influences TCRB rearrangement.

This receptor was obtained from a woman aged 18-29 years in good health. The sample taken for sequencing was central memory CD4+ T cells from blood. V and J are TRBV4-2 and TRBJ2-7; TRBD2 matches 11 bases. The CDR3 here is CASSEVAGGPGEQYF. The CDR3 bases are TGTGCCAGCAGCGAGGTAGCGGGAGGGCCTGGAGAGCAGTACTTC.